This passage covers 28 T cell receptor beta chains from one sample sequenced in a study of cytomegalovirus exposure and HLA in healthy donors. 13 Jbeta primers and 60 Vbeta primers were used for the PCR. Sequencing used immunoSEQ multiplex PCR; TCRdb keeps in-frame clones, though not all of them. The sample has about 270,000 clones; more than 80% are singletons. Material: PBMCs. The origin of the receptors is a man aged 35 to 55 in good health and CMV-seropositive.

The chain couples TRBV7-8 to TRBJ1-2, with 7 nucleotides matching TRBD1. The J segment lost 0 bases and the V segment lost 1 base, leaving 5 bases of the junction unmatched. Looked up from germline, CDR1 is SGHVS and CDR2 is FQNEAQ. The CDR3 has 16 amino acids. As DNA, the CDR3 is TGTGCCAGCAGCTTAGACCCAGGGGGGTCTAACTATGGCTACACCTTC. It translates to CASSLDPGGSNYGYTF.

The gene calls are TRBV19 and TRBJ2-5; 11 bases align to TRBD2. Trimming at V came to 6 bases and at J to 3 bases, leaving 9 bases not matched to a gene. This CDR3 is built from 16 residues. CDR1 and CDR2 from the germline V gene are LNHDA and SQIVND (reference sequence). The CDR3 loop reads CASRDRLAGKKETQYF. The CDR3 bases are TGTGCCAGTAGGGACCGACTAGCGGGGAAAAAAGAGACCCAGTACTTC.

V gene TRBV5-4 combines with J gene TRBJ2-2, with D perhaps TRBD2 (5 bases). The CDR3 has 14 residues. The germline V gene has CDR1 SGHNT and CDR2 YYREEE (reference sequence). The ends were cut back, 4 bases at V and 3 bases at J, with 10 bases in the middle. The CDR3: CASSPRLYTGELFF. In nucleotides, the CDR3 is TGTGCCAGCAGCCCCCGACTATACACCGGGGAGCTGTTTTTT.

The V and J genes are TRBV19 and TRBJ2-2; 12 nucleotides line up with TRBD1. V lost 8 bases and J lost 4; bases outside the gene matches: 8. CDR1 and CDR2 (germline): LNHDA, SQIVND (reference sequence). The CDR3 totals 16 residues. The DNA for the CDR3 is TGTGCCAGTTCCCGGGACAGGGGGCGAGGCACCGGGGAGCTGTTTTTT. Translation gives CASSRDRGRGTGELFF.

The J gene is TRBJ2-7, the V gene TRBV20-1; D perhaps matches TRBD1 (5 bases). V gave up 2 bases and J gave up 3 bases, with 5 bases separating them. Germline V gives CDR1 DFQATT, CDR2 SNEGSKA (reference sequence). The length of the CDR3 is 11 residues. CDR3: CSARQGYEQYF. The CDR3, as DNA: TGCAGTGCTAGACAGGGCTACGAGCAGTACTTC.

The CDR3 sequence: CASKRQVLETQYF. The DNA for the CDR3 is TGTGCCAGCAAGAGACAGGTCCTAGAGACCCAGTACTTC. V and J are TRBV28 and TRBJ2-5, with D possibly TRBD1 on 6 matching bases. Trimming removed 7 bases from V and 4 bases from J, with 13 bases in between. There are 13 residues in the CDR3. The germline CDR1 and CDR2 sequences are MDHEN and SYDVKM.

V and J are TRBV25-1 and TRBJ2-3; D is possibly TRBD1 (5 bases). The CDR3 extends over 14 amino acids. Trimming stripped 4 bases from V and 0 bases from J, with 8 bases between. Germline V CDR1 and CDR2: MGHDK, SYGVNS. The DNA for the CDR3 is TGTGCCAGCAGTGGGACAAGAAGCACAGATACGCAGTATTTT. This sequence encodes CASSGTRSTDTQYF.

The rearrangement links TRBV6-6 to TRBJ2-7; weak D call: TRBD1 (5 bases). V was pared by 2 bases and J by 2 bases, with 13 bases between. CDR3 length: 15 residues. Germline V gives CDR1 MNHNY, CDR2 SVGAGI (reference sequence). In nucleotides, the CDR3 is TGTGCCAGCAGTTACCCTAGGACAACCACCTACGAGCAGTACTTC. It specifies CASSYPRTTTYEQYF.

V gene TRBV5-1 combines with J gene TRBJ2-7; D is perhaps TRBD1 (5 bases). Per the germline V gene, CDR1 is SGHRS and CDR2 is YFSETQ. Trimming took off 2 bases at V and 3 bases at J, with 9 bases between the two ends. The CDR3 is made up of 13 amino acids. The CDR3 DNA is TGCGCCAGCAGCTTCCCGACAGACTACGAGCAGTACTTC. It specifies CASSFPTDYEQYF.

V and J are TRBV27 and TRBJ1-1; 11 bases agree with TRBD1. This CDR3 is built from 16 residues. Germline loops: CDR1 MNHEY, CDR2 SMNVEV (reference sequence). V was clipped by 5 bases and J by 1 base; unmatched bases: 6. The CDR3: CASSTPGQGGNTEAFF. CDR3 nucleotide sequence: TGTGCCAGCAGTACCCCGGGACAGGGGGGGAACACTGAAGCTTTCTTT.

This chain uses TRBV30 with TRBJ1-5, with D possibly TRBD1 on 6 matching bases. CDR1 and CDR2 from the germline V gene are GTSNPN and SVGIG (reference sequence). The CDR3 extends over 14 amino acids. V was pared by 2 bases and J by 7 bases, with 15 bases between. The DNA of the CDR3 is TGTGCCTGGAGTCCGGCCGACAGGAACCAGCCCCAGCATTTT. Amino acids: CAWSPADRNQPQHF.

The rearrangement joins TRBV7-6 to TRBJ2-1, with 9 bases lining up with TRBD1. V shed 5 bases and J 4 bases; nucleotides not matched to a gene: 3. CDR3 length: 14 amino acids. Germline CDR1 is SGHVS and CDR2 is FNYEAQ. The CDR3 DNA is TGTGCCAGCAGCCTTGGACAGGGGTACAATGAGCAGTTCTTC. It translates to CASSLGQGYNEQFF.

This chain uses TRBV28 with TRBJ1-2, with D maybe TRBD1 (5 bases). V dropped 5 bases and J dropped 7 bases, with 14 bases sitting between them. Germline assignment: CDR1 MDHEN and CDR2 SYDVKM. The CDR3 is 13 residues long. For the CDR3, the DNA is TGTGCCAGCAGTCTCACAACGGGGGTTGGCTACACCTTC. Translating gives CASSLTTGVGYTF.

The genes are TRBV28 and TRBJ2-7, with TRBD1 identical over 11 bases. CDR1 and CDR2 (germline): MDHEN, SYDVKM. This CDR3 has 14 amino acids. The trim removed 4 bases at V and 5 bases at J, leaving 4 bases unmatched. CDR3 protein: CASSYRTGGDEQYF. The CDR3 coding sequence is TGTGCCAGCAGTTATCGGACAGGGGGCGACGAGCAGTACTTC.

The genes are TRBV4-3 and TRBJ2-7, with D possibly TRBD2 on 6 matching bases. This CDR3 is built from 16 residues. In germline, CDR1 is LGHNA, CDR2 YSLEER. Trimming pared 0 bases from V and 3 bases from J, leaving 15 bases between. CDR3 loop: CASSQDLVGSHYEQYF. As DNA, the CDR3 is TGCGCCAGCAGCCAAGATTTGGTCGGGAGCCACTACGAGCAGTACTTC.

V is TRBV28 and J is TRBJ1-1; 7 bases line up with TRBD1. This CDR3 comprises 12 residues. The J segment lost 6 bases and the V segment lost 6 bases, leaving 4 bases of the junction unmatched. Germline CDR1 is MDHEN and CDR2 is SYDVKM. The CDR3 DNA sequence: TGTGCCAGCAGGGAGGGGGCCTCTGAAGCTTTCTTT. Residues: CASREGASEAFF.

The rearrangement links TRBV28 to TRBJ1-5, with 10 bases fitting TRBD1. This CDR3 has 15 residues. Losses at the gene ends were 5 bases for V and 1 base for J; bases not matched to a gene: 2. CDR1 and CDR2 from the germline V gene are MDHEN and SYDVKM. The CDR3 sequence is CASSRQGASNQPQHF. The CDR3 region has the DNA TGTGCCAGCAGTAGACAGGGGGCAAGCAATCAGCCCCAGCATTTT.

The V gene is TRBV5-1, the J gene TRBJ2-3; 8 bases align to TRBD2. This CDR3 has 16 residues. V dropped 4 bases and J dropped 1; count of bases not matched to a gene: 8. Germline V lookup: CDR1 SGHRS, CDR2 YFSETQ. This CDR3 is CASSTQRERRTDTQYF. The CDR3, as DNA: TGCGCCAGCAGCACCCAGCGGGAGAGGCGCACAGATACGCAGTATTTT.

V gene TRBV4-1 combines with J gene TRBJ2-7; TRBD2 agrees at 10 bases. CDR1 is MGHRA and CDR2 is YSYEKL in the germline V gene. CDR3 length: 18 residues. V trimming: 5 bases; J trimming: 3 bases; junction bases outside the gene matches: 16. CDR3 region: CASSSPGLANRGGYEQYF. The DNA for the CDR3 is TGCGCCAGCAGCTCTCCGGGACTAGCGAACCGGGGAGGCTACGAGCAGTACTTC.

This clone showed up just a few times. The V gene is TRBV4-3, the J gene TRBJ2-1, with D tentatively TRBD2 (5 bases). The germline gives CDR1 LGHNA, CDR2 YSLEER. The CDR3 runs 17 residues. V was pared by 3 bases and J by 0 bases, with 15 bases between. CDR3 nucleotides: TGCGCCAGCAGCCAGGCTAGATCCGGGAACTCCTACAATGAGCAGTTCTTC. Translating it yields CASSQARSGNSYNEQFF.

V usage is TRBV5-8 and J usage is TRBJ2-5; D unresolved. CDR1 is SGHTS and CDR2 is YDEGEE in the germline V gene. The CDR3 has 14 residues. V lost 1 base, J lost 0 bases, and 7 bases lay in between. CDR3 DNA: TGTGCCAGCAGCTTGTTAGTAAACCAAGAGACCCAGTACTTC. Protein sequence: CASSLLVNQETQYF.

V is TRBV27 and J is TRBJ1-5; no firm D call. The CDR3 is made up of 15 amino acids. In germline, CDR1 is MNHEY, CDR2 SMNVEV (reference sequence). V lost 6 bases to trimming and J lost 2 bases, with 14 bases between them. CDR3 loop: CASSLTRRRNQPQHF. The CDR3 coding sequence is TGTGCCAGCAGCCTGACAAGGCGACGCAATCAGCCCCAGCATTTT.

The rearrangement links TRBV19 to TRBJ2-1; D possibly corresponds to TRBD1 (5 bases). CDR1 is LNHDA, CDR2 SQIVND, per germline (reference sequence). The CDR3 is 12 residues long. V was trimmed by 4 bases and J by 7 bases, leaving 8 bases between them. The CDR3 DNA reads as TGTGCCAGTAGTACCAGGGCGAATGAGCAGTTCTTC. Protein: CASSTRANEQFF. The full variable domain, its missing parts supplied by reference TRBV19 and TRBJ2-1, is DGGITQSPKYLFRKEGQNVTLSCEQNLNHDAMYWYRQDPGQGLRLIYYSQIVNDFQKGDIAEGYSVSREKKESFPLTVTSAQKNPTAFYLCASSTRANEQFFGPGTRLTVL.

The CDR3 protein is CSVANYGYTF. In DNA form, the CDR3 reads TGCAGCGTCGCTAACTATGGCTACACCTTC. The V gene is TRBV29-1, the J gene TRBJ1-2; no reliable D call. The CDR3 has 10 amino acids. With 6 bases removed from V and 0 bases from J, the gap between germline ends came to 2 bases. Looked up from germline, CDR1 is SQVTM and CDR2 is ANQGSEA.

The chain carries TRBV11-2 and TRBJ2-1; 9 bases agree with TRBD2. Unmatched junction bases numbered 8, after V lost 4 bases and J lost 7 bases. The germline V gene encodes CDR1 SGHAT and CDR2 FQNNGV. The CDR3 totals 15 residues. The CDR3 bases are TGTGCCAGCAGCTCCCTCGCGGGAGGGCGGAATGAGCAGTTCTTC. Protein sequence: CASSSLAGGRNEQFF.

The gene calls are TRBV5-4 and TRBJ2-3; 12 bases map to TRBD2. The CDR3 has 14 amino acids. Trimming took 3 bases from V and 5 from J; bases not matched to a gene: 1. Germline assignment: CDR1 SGHNT and CDR2 YYREEE (reference sequence). CDR3 sequence (DNA): TGTGCCAGCAGCTCTAGCGGGAGGGTAGATACGCAGTATTTT. Translated, it gives CASSSSGRVDTQYF.

The chain combines TRBV28 with TRBJ1-1; possible D gene TRBD1, 6 bases. V lost 5 bases and J lost 8, with 15 bases in between. This CDR3 is 13 amino acids long. The V gene's germline CDR1 is MDHEN and CDR2 SYDVKM. The CDR3 sequence: CASSLPWTEEAFF. CDR3 sequence (DNA): TGTGCCAGCAGTCTACCTTGGACAGAGGAAGCTTTCTTT.

V and J are TRBV5-1 and TRBJ2-5, with 9 bases lining up with TRBD2. CDR3 length: 14 amino acids. Germline assignment: CDR1 SGHRS and CDR2 YFSETQ. V gave up 7 bases and J gave up 11 bases; unmatched junction bases: 15. CDR3: CASHPSSGSLEQYF. The CDR3, as DNA: TGCGCCAGCCACCCGAGTAGCGGGAGCCTAGAGCAGTACTTC. Supplemented by reference TRBV5-1 and TRBJ2-5, the full variable domain reads KAGVTQTPRYLIKTRGQQVTLSCSPISGHRSVSWYQQTPGQGLQFLFEYFSETQRNKGNFPGRFSGRQFSNSRSEMNVSTLELGDSALYLCASHPSSGSLEQYFGPGTRLLVL.